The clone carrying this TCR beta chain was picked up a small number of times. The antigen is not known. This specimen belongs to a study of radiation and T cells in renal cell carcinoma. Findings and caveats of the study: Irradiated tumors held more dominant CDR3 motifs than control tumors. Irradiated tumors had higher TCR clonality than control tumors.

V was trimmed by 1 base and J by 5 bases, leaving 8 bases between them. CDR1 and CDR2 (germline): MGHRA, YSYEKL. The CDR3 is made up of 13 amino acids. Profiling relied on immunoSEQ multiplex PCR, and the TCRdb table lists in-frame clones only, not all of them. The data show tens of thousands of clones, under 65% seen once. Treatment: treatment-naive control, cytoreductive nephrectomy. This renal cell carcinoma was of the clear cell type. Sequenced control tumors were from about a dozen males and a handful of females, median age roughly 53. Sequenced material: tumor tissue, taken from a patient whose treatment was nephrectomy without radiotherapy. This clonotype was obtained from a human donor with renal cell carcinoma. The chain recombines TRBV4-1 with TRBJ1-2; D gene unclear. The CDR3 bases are TGCGCCAGCAGCCAAGGACACCTTTATGGCTACACCTTC. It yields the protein CASSQGHLYGYTF.